Presented here are 9 T cell receptor beta chains from one specimen sequenced in a study of immune heterogeneity within non-small cell lung tumors. Multiplex PCR was performed with 32 V and 13 J primers, and it amplified TCR beta CDR3. TCRdb analysed the multiplex PCR reads with MiXCR anew, one entry per CDR3 protein. The sample has over 30,000 distinct CDR3 sequences, less than 35% seen once; the top ten hold 3.5% to 4.5%. Bulk tumor genomic DNA was the template, and each sample received about 590 ng. Several biopsies were spaced far apart within each primary tumor and obtained as surgery took place. Each patient presented with untreated, newly diagnosed non-small cell lung cancer and received curative surgery. Sequenced: lung tumor tissue. All receptors derive from a man aged 40-55 years with non-small cell lung cancer.

Only one count was recorded for this clonotype. A much larger clone lies a single base off, so this may be a read error. The chain joins TRBV6-1 to TRBJ2-7; D gene ambiguous. The CDR3 spans 16 residues. Germline V gene data show CDR1 as MNHNS and CDR2 as SASEGT. Trimming removed 5 bases at V and 2 bases at J, with 19 bases between. The CDR3 sequence: CASSPRAHAPPYEQYF. CDR3 in DNA: TGTGCCAGCAGTCCTCGGGCGCACGCACCCCCCTACGAGCAGTACTTC.

This clonotype was seen repeatedly, ten times or more. The V call is TRBV28, the J call TRBJ1-5, with D perhaps matching TRBD1 (6 bases). This CDR3 has 13 amino acids. Germline lookup yields CDR1 MDHEN and CDR2 SYDVKM. Trimming took off 8 bases at V and 6 bases at J, with 14 bases between the two ends. CDR3 loop: CASHGQPSQPQHF. The CDR3 DNA sequence: TGTGCCAGCCACGGACAGCCCAGTCAGCCCCAGCATTTT.

This clonotype was seen more than once but under ten times. The V gene is TRBV6-1, the J gene TRBJ2-4; perhaps TRBD1 as D (6 bases). Trimming cost V 5 bases and J 1 base, with 12 bases left between them. The CDR3 has 15 amino acids. CDR1 MNHNS and CDR2 SASEGT come from the germline V gene. The CDR3 sequence is CASSPQGMAKNIQYF. Here the CDR3 DNA reads TGTGCCAGCAGTCCCCAGGGGATGGCCAAAAACATTCAGTACTTC.

This clonotype qualifies as medium-sized. The chain joins TRBV7-3 to TRBJ2-2; perhaps TRBD2 as D (5 bases). The CDR3 contains 14 residues. V lost 5 bases and J 1 base, leaving 8 bases between the germline ends. Germline CDR1 SGHTA, CDR2 FQGTGA. The CDR3 loop reads CASSQEGNTGELFF. As DNA, the CDR3 is TGTGCCAGCAGCCAAGAGGGGAACACCGGGGAGCTGTTTTTT.

CDR3 residues: CAWSDRPIYEQYF. Here the CDR3 DNA reads TGTGCCTGGAGCGATAGACCGATCTACGAGCAGTACTTC. The V and J genes are TRBV30 and TRBJ2-7; no reliable D call. V lost 3 bases and J 3 bases, leaving 12 bases between the germline ends. Per germline, CDR1 GTSNPN and CDR2 SVGIG (reference sequence). This CDR3 is 13 amino acids long.

The CDR3 nucleotides are TGTGCCAGCTCACTCGTATTACATGAGCAGTTCTTC. It specifies CASSLVLHEQFF. The chain employs TRBV18 and TRBJ2-1; D is undetermined. Trimming pared 4 bases from V and 8 bases from J, leaving 9 bases between. This CDR3 spans 12 amino acids. Germline V CDR1 and CDR2: KGHSH, LQKENI.

This clonotype was recorded many times. The chain is built from TRBV12-3 or TRBV12-4 and TRBJ1-2, with D unclear. Trimming cost V 0 bases and J 5 bases, with 4 bases left between them. The CDR3 is made up of 12 amino acids. CDR3 sequence: CASSLAGYGYTF. The CDR3 region has the DNA TGTGCCAGCAGTTTAGCAGGGTATGGCTACACCTTC.

This clonotype was observed a single time. This clone may be a read error of a much larger clone one base away. CDR3 DNA sequence: TGTGCCAGCAGCTCCGGGACTACCCAGTACGAGCAGTACTTC. Amino acids: CASSSGTTQYEQYF. This chain connects TRBV6-2 or TRBV6-3 to TRBJ2-7, with TRBD2 identical over 7 bases. Germline assignment: CDR1 MNHEY and CDR2 SVGEGT. CDR3 length: 14 amino acids. Trimming at V came to 6 bases and at J to 4 bases, leaving 9 bases not matched to a gene.

This clonotype qualifies as medium-sized (0.01 to 0.1%). The gene calls are TRBV28 and TRBJ1-3; D is ambiguous. CDR3 length equals 14 residues. Trimming removed 3 bases from V and 2 bases from J, with 8 bases in between. CDR1 is MDHEN and CDR2 is SYDVKM in the germline V gene. The CDR3, as DNA: TGTGCCAGCAGTTTGAGAGGGACTGGAAACACCATATATTTT. Amino acid sequence: CASSLRGTGNTIYF.